The 15 T cell receptor beta chains below come from one sample, sequenced in a study of blood T cell repertoires in COVID-19. The data were produced by immunoSEQ multiplex PCR, yet TCRdb's version contains in-frame clones alone and is incomplete. The sample gives 400,000 or so clones, about 89% of which show up once; around 1.9% is in the top ten. Sequenced input: PBMCs or T cells enriched from blood (not recorded which). The source of these receptors is a man aged 35-49 years in a cohort exposed to, infected with or recovered from COVID-19 (not recorded which).

The rearrangement links TRBV4-2 to TRBJ2-1; no firm D call. CDR3 length equals 13 residues. V was trimmed by 0 bases and J by 8 bases, leaving 8 bases between them. CDR1 LGHNA and CDR2 YNFKEQ come from the germline V gene. DNA of the CDR3: TGTGCCAGCAGCCAAGATAGGCTAGATGAGCAGTTCTTC. This encodes CASSQDRLDEQFF.

This CDR3 reads CASSEAQAGLTGELFF. In nucleotides, the CDR3 is TGTGCCAGCAGTGAAGCGCAAGCGGGACTCACCGGGGAGCTGTTTTTT. The V call is TRBV2, the J call TRBJ2-2; 7 positions agree with TRBD2. V gave up 0 bases and J gave up 4 bases; unmatched junction bases: 5. CDR3 length equals 16 residues. Germline V lookup: CDR1 SNHLY, CDR2 FYNNEI.

The chain links TRBV6-5 to TRBJ1-2; 9 bases agree with TRBD1. With 6 bases clipped from V and 7 bases from J, the junction kept 9 bases outside the gene matches. The CDR3 spans 14 residues. The germline CDR1 and CDR2 sequences are MNHEY and SVGAGI. The CDR3 DNA follows: TGTGCCAGCAGCGCTTGGGACAGGGAGGGTGGCTACACCTTC. Its translation: CASSAWDREGGYTF.

The chain employs TRBV2 and TRBJ1-1; the D is unclear. The CDR3 contains 14 residues. Germline values: CDR1 SNHLY, CDR2 FYNNEI. Trimming took off 6 bases at V and 6 bases at J, with 17 bases between the two ends. CDR3 protein: CASRPDLMSAEAFF. In DNA, the CDR3 is TGTGCCAGCAGGCCGGACTTGATGAGCGCTGAAGCTTTCTTT.

The chain recombines TRBV6-5 with TRBJ2-3; D is ambiguous. V dropped 4 bases and J dropped 10 bases, with 9 bases sitting between them. Germline V CDR1 and CDR2: MNHEY, SVGAGI. CDR3 size: 11 residues. CDR3 residues: CASSSMVAQYF. DNA of the CDR3: TGTGCCAGCAGTTCTATGGTTGCGCAGTATTTT.

J is TRBJ1-1 and V is TRBV5-1; the D gene is possibly TRBD1 (6 bases). Trimming cost V 1 base and J 6 bases, with 10 bases left between them. This CDR3 has 13 amino acids. Looked up from germline, CDR1 is SGHRS and CDR2 is YFSETQ. Written as DNA, the CDR3 is TGCGCCAGCAGCTTGAGCAGGGGCCCTGAAGCTTTCTTT. It specifies CASSLSRGPEAFF.

In this sample, this clone turned up once. The chain has TRBV3-1 (or the pseudogene TRBV3-2) and TRBJ2-7, with 7 bases that match TRBD1. CDR3 length: 15 amino acids. J gave up 6 bases and V 1 base, and 9 bases lay outside the gene matches. Per germline, CDR1 LGHDT and CDR2 YNNKEL (reference sequence). For the CDR3, the DNA is TGTGCCAGCAGCCAAGCGAGCAAGGGGGCGAGCGAGCAGTACTTC. Protein sequence: CASSQASKGASEQYF.

V gene TRBV3-1 (or the pseudogene TRBV3-2) combines with J gene TRBJ2-1, with a tentative D call TRBD1 (5 bases). The length of the CDR3 is 12 residues. Trimming stripped 5 bases from V and 7 bases from J, with 9 bases between. The germline V gene encodes CDR1 LGHDT and CDR2 YNNKEL (reference sequence). In DNA, the CDR3 is TGTGCCAGCAGCGAAACAGGAAATGAGCAGTTCTTC. Residues: CASSETGNEQFF.

This clone appeared a single time. The V and J genes are TRBV19 and TRBJ2-2; D is uncertain. V was pared by 5 bases and J by 5 bases, with 15 bases between. The germline CDR1 and CDR2 sequences are LNHDA and SQIVND (reference sequence). CDR3 length: 15 residues. The CDR3 is CASSPRLVGTGELFF. DNA for the CDR3: TGTGCCAGTAGTCCCCGGCTAGTCGGGACCGGGGAGCTGTTTTTT.

The V call is TRBV24-1, the J call TRBJ1-1; TRBD1 is a possible D gene (6 bases). Trimming took 9 bases from V and 5 from J, leaving 9 bases between them. Germline-derived CDR1 and CDR2 are KGHDR and SFDVKD. The CDR3 has 11 amino acids. CDR3 sequence reads: CATPGDTEAFF. In nucleotides, the CDR3 is TGTGCCACCCCAGGGGATACTGAAGCTTTCTTT.

The genes are TRBV29-1 and TRBJ2-7; weak D call: TRBD1 (6 bases). The V and J ends lost 4 bases and 7 bases respectively, with 17 bases between them. This CDR3 has 13 residues. CDR1 and CDR2 (germline): SQVTM, ANQGSEA. CDR3 loop: CSVAGTPLGEQYF. DNA of the CDR3: TGCAGCGTTGCCGGGACACCTTTGGGGGAGCAGTACTTC.

The rearrangement uses TRBV29-1 and TRBJ1-5; the match to TRBD1 covers 12 bases. This CDR3 has 15 residues. V was clipped by 4 bases and J by 6 bases; unmatched bases: 7. CDR1 is SQVTM and CDR2 is ANQGSEA in the germline V gene. The CDR3 sequence: CSVAAGTGGGQPQHF. The CDR3 nucleotides read TGCAGCGTTGCAGCCGGGACAGGGGGCGGTCAGCCCCAGCATTTT.

The chain carries TRBV10-3 and TRBJ2-2; 7 bases agree with TRBD1. Losses at the gene ends were 7 bases for V and 4 bases for J; bases not matched to a gene: 12. CDR1 is ENHRY, CDR2 SYGVKD, per germline. CDR3 length: 16 amino acids. CDR3 protein: CAITRTGTELTGELFF. The CDR3 DNA follows: TGTGCCATCACCCGAACCGGGACAGAACTCACCGGGGAGCTGTTTTTT.

The J gene is TRBJ1-2, the V gene TRBV19; 7 nucleotides line up with TRBD1. The CDR3 is 14 residues long. Trimming at V came to 2 bases and at J to 8 bases, leaving 8 bases not matched to a gene. CDR1 is LNHDA and CDR2 is SQIVND in the germline V gene (reference sequence). The CDR3 sequence: CASSIQQGLGGYTF. The CDR3 nucleotides read TGTGCCAGTAGTATACAACAGGGGCTCGGAGGCTACACCTTC.

The J gene is TRBJ1-5, the V gene TRBV6-5, with TRBD1 as a possible D gene (6 bases). The ends were cut back, 4 bases at V and 7 bases at J, with 11 bases in the middle. In germline, CDR1 is MNHEY, CDR2 SVGAGI. CDR3 length: 13 amino acids. The CDR3 region is CASSSTRGQPQHF. The CDR3 DNA reads TGTGCCAGCAGTTCCACCAGGGGACAGCCCCAGCATTTT.